The T cell receptor beta chain described here comes from a study of blood T cells in healthy people across ages. Findings and caveats of the study: Expanded clonotype changes were possibly confounded by unknown donor CMV status.

A second PCR, run for 7 to 11 cycles, used a sample-barcoded 5' primer plus a J-beta primer mix. Each cDNA molecule received a tag from a template-switch adaptor that had 12 random nucleotides. Per-sample output comprised a minimum of 2.5 million paired-end reads containing CDR3. Using its own MiXCR run on the 5' RACE reads, TCRdb lists one record per CDR3 protein. Among roughly 1,800,000 distinct CDR3 sequences listed, roughly 50% were seen once. The CDR3 totals 12 residues. Trimming took off 2 bases at V and 11 bases at J, with 15 bases between the two ends. The V gene's germline CDR1 is SQVTM and CDR2 ANQGSEA. On this clonotype itself: Its matching antigen is unknown.

Sequenced material: blood. The receptor was isolated from a woman aged 40 to 50 in good health. The chain combines TRBV29-1 with TRBJ2-5, with a tentative D call TRBD2 (5 bases). CDR3 sequence (DNA): TGCAGCGTTGAACGCGGGTACAATGAGCAGTACTTC. Protein: CSVERGYNEQYF.